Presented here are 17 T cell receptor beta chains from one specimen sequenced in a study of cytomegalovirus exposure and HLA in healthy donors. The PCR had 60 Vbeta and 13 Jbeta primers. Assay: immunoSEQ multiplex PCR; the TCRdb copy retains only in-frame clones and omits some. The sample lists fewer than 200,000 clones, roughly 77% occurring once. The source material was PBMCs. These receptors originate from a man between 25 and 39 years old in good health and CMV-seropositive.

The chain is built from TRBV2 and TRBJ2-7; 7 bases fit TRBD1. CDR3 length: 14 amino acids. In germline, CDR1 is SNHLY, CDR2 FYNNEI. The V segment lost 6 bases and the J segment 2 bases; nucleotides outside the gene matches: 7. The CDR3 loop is CASRATGTPYEQYF. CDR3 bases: TGTGCCAGCAGGGCGACAGGGACCCCCTACGAGCAGTACTTC.

CDR3 coding DNA: TGTGCCAGCAGTCCGGGACAGGGATCCTACGAGCAGTACTTC. Encoded protein: CASSPGQGSYEQYF. The V call is TRBV6-5, the J call TRBJ2-7; 9 nucleotides match TRBD1. The CDR3 is 14 residues long. Germline lookup yields CDR1 MNHEY and CDR2 SVGAGI. V was pared by 5 bases and J by 1 base, with 3 bases of the junction left unmatched.

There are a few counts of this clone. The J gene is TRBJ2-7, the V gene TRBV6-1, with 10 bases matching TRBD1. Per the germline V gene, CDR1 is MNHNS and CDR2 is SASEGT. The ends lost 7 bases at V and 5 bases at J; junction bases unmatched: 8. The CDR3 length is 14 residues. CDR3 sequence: CASKPGQGFNEQYF. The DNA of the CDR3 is TGTGCCAGCAAACCGGGACAGGGGTTCAACGAGCAGTACTTC.

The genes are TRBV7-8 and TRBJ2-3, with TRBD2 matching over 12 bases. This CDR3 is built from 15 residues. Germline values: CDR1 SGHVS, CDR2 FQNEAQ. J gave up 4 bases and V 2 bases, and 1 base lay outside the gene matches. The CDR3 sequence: CASSLLAGGPDTQYF. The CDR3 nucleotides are TGTGCCAGCAGCTTACTAGCGGGGGGGCCAGATACGCAGTATTTT.

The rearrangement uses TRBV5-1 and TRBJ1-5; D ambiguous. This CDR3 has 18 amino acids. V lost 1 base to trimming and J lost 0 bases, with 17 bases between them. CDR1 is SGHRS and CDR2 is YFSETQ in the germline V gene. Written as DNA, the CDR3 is TGCGCCAGCAGCTTGTTACCCCTTGGAGGCTATAGCAATCAGCCCCAGCATTTT. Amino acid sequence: CASSLLPLGGYSNQPQHF.

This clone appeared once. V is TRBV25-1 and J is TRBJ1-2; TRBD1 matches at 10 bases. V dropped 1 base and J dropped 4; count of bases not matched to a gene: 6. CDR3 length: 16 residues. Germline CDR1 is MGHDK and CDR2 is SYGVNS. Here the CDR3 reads CASSELGQGLGYGYTF. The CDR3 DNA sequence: TGTGCCAGCAGTGAATTGGGACAGGGGCTGGGCTATGGCTACACCTTC.

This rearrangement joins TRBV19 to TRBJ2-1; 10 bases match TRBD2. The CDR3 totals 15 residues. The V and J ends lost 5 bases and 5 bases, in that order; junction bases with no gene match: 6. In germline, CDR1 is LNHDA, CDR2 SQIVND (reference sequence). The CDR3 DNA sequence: TGTGCCAGTAGTTGGGCTAGCGGGAGCAACAATGAGCAGTTCTTC. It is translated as CASSWASGSNNEQFF. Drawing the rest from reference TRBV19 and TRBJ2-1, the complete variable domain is DGGITQSPKYLFRKEGQNVTLSCEQNLNHDAMYWYRQDPGQGLRLIYYSQIVNDFQKGDIAEGYSVSREKKESFPLTVTSAQKNPTAFYLCASSWASGSNNEQFFGPGTRLTVL.

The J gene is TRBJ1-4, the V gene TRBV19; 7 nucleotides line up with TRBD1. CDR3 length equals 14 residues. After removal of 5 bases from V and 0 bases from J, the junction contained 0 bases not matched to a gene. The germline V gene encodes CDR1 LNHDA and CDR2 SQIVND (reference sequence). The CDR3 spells CASSGTATNEKLFF. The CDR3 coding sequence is TGTGCCAGTAGTGGGACAGCAACTAATGAAAAACTGTTTTTT.

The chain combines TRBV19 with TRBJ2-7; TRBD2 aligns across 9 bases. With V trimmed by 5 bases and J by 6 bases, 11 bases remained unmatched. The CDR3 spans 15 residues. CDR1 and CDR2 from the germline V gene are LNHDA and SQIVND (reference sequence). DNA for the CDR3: TGTGCCAGTAGTCCGTCTAGCGGGGCTGGAAGCGAGCAGTACTTC. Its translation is CASSPSSGAGSEQYF.

In DNA form, the CDR3 reads TGTGCCAGCAGCGTCTGGCGGGGCCCTAGCACAGATACGCAGTATTTT. Protein product: CASSVWRGPSTDTQYF. This chain links TRBV5-6 with TRBJ2-3; a possible D gene is TRBD2 (6 bases). CDR1 and CDR2 from the germline V gene are SGHDT and YYEEEE. Trimming took off 4 bases at V and 0 bases at J, with 15 bases between the two ends. The CDR3 totals 16 residues.

The CDR3 spells CASSATETQYF. CDR3 nucleotide sequence: TGTGCCAGCAGCGCTACTGAGACCCAGTACTTC. This chain connects TRBV5-6 to TRBJ2-5; D gene ambiguous. There are 11 residues in the CDR3. V gave up 4 bases and J gave up 5 bases, with 6 bases separating them. Germline CDR1 SGHDT, CDR2 YYEEEE.

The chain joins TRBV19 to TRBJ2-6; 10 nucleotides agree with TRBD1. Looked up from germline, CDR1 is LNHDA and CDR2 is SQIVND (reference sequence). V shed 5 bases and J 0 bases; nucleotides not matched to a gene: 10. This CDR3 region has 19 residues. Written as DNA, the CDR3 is TGTGCCAGTAGTGCCCCCGGGACAGGGGCGTTCTCTGGGGCCAACGTCCTGACTTTC. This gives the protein CASSAPGTGAFSGANVLTF.

The CDR3 here is CASTTGSLYEQYF. The CDR3 nucleotides read TGTGCCAGCACCACAGGGTCCCTATACGAGCAGTACTTC. This sequence joins TRBV6-1 and TRBJ2-7; D perhaps matches TRBD1 (6 bases). The V end lost 7 bases, the J end lost 4 bases, and 14 bases lay between the germline ends. This CDR3 has 13 residues. Germline CDR1 reads MNHNS; CDR2 reads SASEGT.

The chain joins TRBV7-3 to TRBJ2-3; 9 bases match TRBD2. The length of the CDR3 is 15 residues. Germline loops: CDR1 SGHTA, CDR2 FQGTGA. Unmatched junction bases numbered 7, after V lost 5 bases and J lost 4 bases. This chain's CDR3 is CASSPSGGGADTQYF. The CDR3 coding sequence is TGTGCCAGCAGCCCCTCTGGCGGGGGGGCAGATACGCAGTATTTT.

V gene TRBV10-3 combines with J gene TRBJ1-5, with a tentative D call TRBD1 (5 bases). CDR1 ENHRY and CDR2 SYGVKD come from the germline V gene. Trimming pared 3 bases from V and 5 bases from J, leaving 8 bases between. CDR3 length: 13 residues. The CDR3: CAISDSGDQPQHF. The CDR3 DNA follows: TGTGCCATCAGTGACTCGGGGGATCAGCCCCAGCATTTT.

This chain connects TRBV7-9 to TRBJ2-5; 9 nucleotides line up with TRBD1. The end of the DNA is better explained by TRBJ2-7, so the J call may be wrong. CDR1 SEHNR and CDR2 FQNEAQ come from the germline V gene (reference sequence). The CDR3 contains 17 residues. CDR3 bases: TGTGCCAGCAGCTTAGTTTTATGGGGGACAGGGACCTACGAGCAGTACTTC. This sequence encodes CASSLVLWGTGTYEQYF.

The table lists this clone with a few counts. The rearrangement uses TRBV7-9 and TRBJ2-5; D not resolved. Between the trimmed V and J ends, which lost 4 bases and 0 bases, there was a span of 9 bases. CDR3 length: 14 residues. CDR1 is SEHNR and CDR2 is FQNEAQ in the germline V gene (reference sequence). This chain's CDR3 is CASSSYLYQETQYF. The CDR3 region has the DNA TGTGCCAGCAGCTCCTACCTGTACCAAGAGACCCAGTACTTC.